The sequence of this TCR beta chain was determined in a study of cytomegalovirus exposure and HLA in healthy donors. Study-wide context: Early released data had 65 million to 100 million unique TCRs, all coming from HLA-typed donors.

60 Vbeta and 13 Jbeta primers were used in PCR. The table came from immunoSEQ multiplex PCR; TCRdb's copy has only in-frame clones and leaves some out. This sample has approximately 150,000 clones, with under 70% found just once. The CDR3 has 12 amino acids. Germline CDR1 and CDR2: MDHEN and SYDVKM. The junction had 5 bases not matched to a gene; V was cut back by 6 bases and J by 6 bases. The sample was PBMCs. The TCR originated in a man younger than 45 in good health and CMV-seropositive. The V and J genes are TRBV28 and TRBJ2-7; 7 bases agree with TRBD1. In DNA form, the CDR3 reads TGTGCCAGCAGCCGTACAGGGGCCGAGCAGTACTTC. Its protein is CASSRTGAEQYF.